These 10 T cell receptor beta chains were sequenced from one sample in a study of T cell responses to AZD1222 COVID-19 vaccine. The table came from immunoSEQ multiplex PCR; TCRdb's copy has only in-frame clones and leaves some out. The table shows approximately 190,000 clones, with around 92% occurring only once. Sequenced material: peripheral blood, taken on day 0 of AZD1222 vaccination. These receptors were taken from an adult in good health.

The chain combines TRBV7-2 with TRBJ2-7; 10 nucleotides match TRBD2. Germline CDR1 reads SGHTA; CDR2 reads FQGNSA. With 2 bases clipped from V and 6 bases from J, the junction kept 16 bases outside the gene matches. The CDR3 has 18 amino acids. The CDR3 nucleotides read TGTGCCAGCAGCTTAAGTTCGCTAGCGGGAGCTTCTCCTTTCGAGCAGTACTTC. This sequence encodes CASSLSSLAGASPFEQYF.

The J gene is TRBJ1-1, the V gene TRBV6-5, with 7 nucleotides matching TRBD1. The CDR3 extends over 15 amino acids. CDR1 MNHEY and CDR2 SVGAGI come from the germline V gene. With 2 bases clipped from V and 1 base from J, the junction kept 4 bases outside the gene matches. The CDR3 DNA sequence: TGTGCCAGCAGTTACAAGGACAGGCGGAACACTGAAGCTTTCTTT. Its translation is CASSYKDRRNTEAFF.

The chain joins TRBV4-3 to TRBJ1-1, with 8 bases identical to TRBD1. The germline gives CDR1 LGHNA, CDR2 YSLEER. Losses at the gene ends were 6 bases for V and 3 bases for J; bases not matched to a gene: 3. CDR3 length: 13 amino acids. The CDR3 reads CASRQTGDTEAFF. The CDR3 bases are TGCGCCAGCAGGCAGACAGGGGACACTGAAGCTTTCTTT.

The chain uses TRBV10-3 and TRBJ2-7, with 12 bases aligning to TRBD1. Trimming at V came to 4 bases and at J to 4 bases, leaving 5 bases not matched to a gene. Germline-derived CDR1 and CDR2 are ENHRY and SYGVKD. This CDR3 is 15 amino acids long. DNA for the CDR3: TGTGCCATCAGTGTTCCGGGACAGGGGGCTTACGAGCAGTACTTC. This gives the protein CAISVPGQGAYEQYF.

This chain uses TRBV9 with TRBJ1-2; tentative D call: TRBD1 (6 bases). The CDR3 is 12 amino acids. Between the trimmed V and J ends, which lost 4 bases and 3 bases, there was a span of 7 bases. From germline, CDR1 is SGDLS and CDR2 YYNGEE. CDR3 amino acids: CASSPGDYGYTF. The CDR3 DNA reads TGTGCCAGCAGCCCAGGGGACTATGGCTACACCTTC.

V and J are TRBV29-1 and TRBJ2-7, with TRBD2 matching 12 bases. Trimming removed 4 bases from V and 4 bases from J; junction bases left unmatched: 5. The V gene's germline CDR1 is SQVTM and CDR2 ANQGSEA. The CDR3 runs 14 residues. CDR3 residues: CSVALAGGGYEQYF. CDR3 coding DNA: TGCAGCGTTGCCCTAGCGGGAGGGGGGTACGAGCAGTACTTC.

The chain joins TRBV19 to TRBJ2-2, with D unresolved. The CDR3 is 12 residues long. Germline CDR1 LNHDA, CDR2 SQIVND (reference sequence). The ends were cut back, 4 bases at V and 3 bases at J, with 3 bases in the middle. Here the CDR3 DNA reads TGTGCCAGTAGTACCTACACCGGGGAGCTGTTTTTT. Translated, it gives CASSTYTGELFF.

The CDR3 bases are TGCGCCAGCAGCTTGGCCGTGGCAGGGGGTTCAGATACGCAGTATTTT. Translated, it gives CASSLAVAGGSDTQYF. The chain links TRBV5-1 to TRBJ2-3, with 7 positions matching TRBD1. Germline CDR1 reads SGHRS; CDR2 reads YFSETQ. J lost 4 bases, V lost 0 bases, and 8 bases had no gene match. This CDR3 has 16 amino acids.

The chain has TRBV19 and TRBJ2-3; D is uncertain. The ends were cut back, 5 bases at V and 2 bases at J, with 14 bases in the middle. The CDR3 covers 15 residues. Germline V gives CDR1 LNHDA, CDR2 SQIVND (reference sequence). CDR3 region: CASSLQPESTDTQYF. CDR3 coding DNA: TGTGCCAGTAGTCTTCAACCCGAGTCCACAGATACGCAGTATTTT.

The V gene is TRBV5-5, the J gene TRBJ1-5; unclear D gene. The CDR3 totals 15 residues. Germline V gene sequence: CDR1 SGHKS, CDR2 YYEKEE (reference sequence). Trimming took off 3 bases at V and 1 base at J, with 11 bases between the two ends. This CDR3 is CASSWDDRSNQPQHF. The CDR3 bases are TGTGCCAGCAGCTGGGATGATAGAAGCAATCAGCCCCAGCATTTT.